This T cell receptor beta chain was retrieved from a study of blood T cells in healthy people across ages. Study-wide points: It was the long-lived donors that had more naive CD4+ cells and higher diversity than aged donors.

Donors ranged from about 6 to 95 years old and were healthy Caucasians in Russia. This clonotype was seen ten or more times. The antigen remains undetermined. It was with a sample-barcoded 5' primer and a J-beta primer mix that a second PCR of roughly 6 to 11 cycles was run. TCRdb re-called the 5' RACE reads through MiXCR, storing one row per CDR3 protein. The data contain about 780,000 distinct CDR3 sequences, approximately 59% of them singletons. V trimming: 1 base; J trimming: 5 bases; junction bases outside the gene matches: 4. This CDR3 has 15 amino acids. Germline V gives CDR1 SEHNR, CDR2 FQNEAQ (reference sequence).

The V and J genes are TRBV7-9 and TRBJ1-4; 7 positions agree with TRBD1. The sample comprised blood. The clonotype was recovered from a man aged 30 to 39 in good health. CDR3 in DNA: TGTGCCAGCAGCTTAGAGGGGGCAGGGAATGAAAAACTGTTTTTT. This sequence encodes CASSLEGAGNEKLFF.